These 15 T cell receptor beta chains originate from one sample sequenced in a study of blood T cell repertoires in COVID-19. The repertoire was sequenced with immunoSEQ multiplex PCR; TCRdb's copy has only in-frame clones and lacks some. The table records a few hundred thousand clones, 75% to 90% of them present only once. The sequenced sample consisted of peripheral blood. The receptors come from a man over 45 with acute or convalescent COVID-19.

CDR3 DNA: TGTGCCAGTAAGGACACAAATAATTCACCCCTCCACTTT. This translates into CASKDTNNSPLHF. The chain has TRBV19 and TRBJ1-6; possibly TRBD1 for D (5 bases). CDR1 and CDR2 from the germline V gene are LNHDA and SQIVND (reference sequence). The V end was cut by 7 bases, the J end by 5 bases, with 9 bases between. The CDR3 has 13 residues.

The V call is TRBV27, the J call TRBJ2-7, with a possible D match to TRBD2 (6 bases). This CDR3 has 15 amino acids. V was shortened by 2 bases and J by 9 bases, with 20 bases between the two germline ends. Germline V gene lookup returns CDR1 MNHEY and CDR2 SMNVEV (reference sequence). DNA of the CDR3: TGTGCCAGCAGTTTACGCGGGGCAATCCCTACGACGCAGTACTTC. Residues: CASSLRGAIPTTQYF.

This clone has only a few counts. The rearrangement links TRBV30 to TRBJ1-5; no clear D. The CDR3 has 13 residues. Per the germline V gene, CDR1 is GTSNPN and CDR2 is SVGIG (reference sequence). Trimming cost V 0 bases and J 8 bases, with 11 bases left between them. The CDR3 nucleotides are TGTGCCTGGAGTGTAGACACCGGGGAGCCCCAGCATTTT. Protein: CAWSVDTGEPQHF.

The chain's CDR3 is CASSETGNENIQYF. DNA for the CDR3: TGCGCCAGCAGTGAGACAGGGAACGAAAACATTCAGTACTTC. V gene TRBV10-1 combines with J gene TRBJ2-4; TRBD1 might be the D (6 bases). This CDR3 has 14 residues. Germline CDR1 reads WNHNN; CDR2 reads SYGVQD (reference sequence). V shed 2 bases and J shed 5 bases, with 10 bases lying between them.

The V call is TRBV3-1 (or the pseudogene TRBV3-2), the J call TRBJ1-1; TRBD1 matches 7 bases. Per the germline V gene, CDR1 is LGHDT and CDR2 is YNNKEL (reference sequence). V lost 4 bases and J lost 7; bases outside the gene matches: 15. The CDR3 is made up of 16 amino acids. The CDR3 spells CASSRGTDIFSGEAFF. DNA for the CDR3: TGTGCCAGCAGCCGGGGGACAGACATTTTTAGTGGTGAAGCTTTCTTT.

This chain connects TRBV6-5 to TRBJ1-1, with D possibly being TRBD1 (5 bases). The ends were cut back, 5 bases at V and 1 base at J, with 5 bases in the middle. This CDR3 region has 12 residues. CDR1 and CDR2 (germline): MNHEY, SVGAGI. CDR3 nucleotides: TGTGCCAGCAGTCAGGGGAACACTGAAGCTTTCTTT. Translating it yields CASSQGNTEAFF.

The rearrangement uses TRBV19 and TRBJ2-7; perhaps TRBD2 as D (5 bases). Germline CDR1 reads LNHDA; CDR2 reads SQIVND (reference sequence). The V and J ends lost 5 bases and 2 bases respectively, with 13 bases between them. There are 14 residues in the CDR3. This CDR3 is CASSLFMEAYEQYF. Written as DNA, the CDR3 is TGTGCCAGTAGTCTCTTCATGGAGGCCTACGAGCAGTACTTC.

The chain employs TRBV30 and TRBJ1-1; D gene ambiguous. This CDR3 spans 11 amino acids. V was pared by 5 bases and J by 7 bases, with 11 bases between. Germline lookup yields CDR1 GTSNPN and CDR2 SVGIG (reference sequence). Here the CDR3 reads CAWALVVEAFF. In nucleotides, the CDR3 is TGTGCCTGGGCCCTCGTTGTTGAAGCTTTCTTT.

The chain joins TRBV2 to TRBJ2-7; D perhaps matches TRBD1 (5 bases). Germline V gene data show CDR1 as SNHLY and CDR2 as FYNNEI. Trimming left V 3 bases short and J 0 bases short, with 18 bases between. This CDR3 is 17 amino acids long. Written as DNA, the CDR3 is TGTGCCAGCAGTGATCCCGTGGCAGGGCCCGTCTCCTACGAGCAGTACTTC. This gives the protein CASSDPVAGPVSYEQYF.

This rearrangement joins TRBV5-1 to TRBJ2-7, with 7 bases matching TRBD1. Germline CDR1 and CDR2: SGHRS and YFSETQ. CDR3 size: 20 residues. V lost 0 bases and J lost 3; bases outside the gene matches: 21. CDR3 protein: CASSLAGSGQSQPGRYEQYF. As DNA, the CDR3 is TGCGCCAGCAGCTTGGCCGGTTCGGGACAGTCGCAACCCGGCCGCTACGAGCAGTACTTC.

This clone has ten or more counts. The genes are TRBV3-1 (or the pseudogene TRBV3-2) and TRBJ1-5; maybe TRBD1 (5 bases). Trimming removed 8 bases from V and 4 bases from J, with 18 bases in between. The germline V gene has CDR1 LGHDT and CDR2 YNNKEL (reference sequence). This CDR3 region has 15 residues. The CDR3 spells CASSLGGEWNQPQHF. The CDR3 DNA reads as TGTGCCAGCTCTCTGGGGGGGGAGTGGAATCAGCCCCAGCATTTT.

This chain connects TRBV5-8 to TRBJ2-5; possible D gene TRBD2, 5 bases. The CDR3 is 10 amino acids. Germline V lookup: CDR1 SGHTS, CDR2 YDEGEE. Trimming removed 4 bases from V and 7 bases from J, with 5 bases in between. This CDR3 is CASSRGTQYF. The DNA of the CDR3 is TGTGCCAGCAGCCGGGGGACCCAGTACTTC. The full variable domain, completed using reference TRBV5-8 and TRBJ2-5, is EAGVTQSPTHLIKTRGQQATLRCSPISGHTSVYWYQQALGLGLQFLLWYDEGEERNRGNFPPRFSGRQFPNYSSELNVNALELEDSALYLCASSRGTQYFGPGTRLLVL.

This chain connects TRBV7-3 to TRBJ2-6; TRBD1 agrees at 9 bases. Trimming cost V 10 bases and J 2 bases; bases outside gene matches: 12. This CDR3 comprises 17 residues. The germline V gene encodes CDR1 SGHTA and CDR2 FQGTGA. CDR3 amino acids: CATHPGQGMAGANVLTF. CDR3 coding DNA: TGTGCCACCCACCCGGGACAGGGTATGGCTGGGGCCAACGTCCTGACTTTC.

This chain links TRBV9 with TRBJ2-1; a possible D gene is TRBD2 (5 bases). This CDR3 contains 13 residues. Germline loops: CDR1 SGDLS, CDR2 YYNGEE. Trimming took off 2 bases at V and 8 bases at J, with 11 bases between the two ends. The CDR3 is CASSVGAGDEQFF. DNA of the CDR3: TGTGCCAGCAGCGTTGGAGCCGGGGATGAGCAGTTCTTC.

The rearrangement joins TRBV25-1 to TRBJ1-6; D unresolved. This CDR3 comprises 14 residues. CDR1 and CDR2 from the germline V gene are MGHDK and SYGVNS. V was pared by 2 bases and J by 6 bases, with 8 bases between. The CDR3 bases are TGTGCCAGCAGTGAAGGTACAGTTAATTCACCCCTCCACTTT. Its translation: CASSEGTVNSPLHF.